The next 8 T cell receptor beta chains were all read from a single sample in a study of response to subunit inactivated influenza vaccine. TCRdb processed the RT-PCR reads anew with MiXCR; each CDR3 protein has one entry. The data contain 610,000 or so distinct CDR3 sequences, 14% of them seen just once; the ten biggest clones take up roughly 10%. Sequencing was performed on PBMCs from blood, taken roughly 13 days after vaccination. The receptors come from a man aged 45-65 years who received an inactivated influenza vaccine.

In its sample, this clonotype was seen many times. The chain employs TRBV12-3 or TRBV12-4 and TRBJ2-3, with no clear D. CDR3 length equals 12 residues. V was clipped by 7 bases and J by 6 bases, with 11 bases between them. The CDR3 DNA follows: TGTGCCAGCAATGGAGCACGGGATACGCAGTATTTT. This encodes CASNGARDTQYF.

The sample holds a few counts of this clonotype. Written as DNA, the CDR3 is TGCGCCAGCAGCTTGCCGGGACAGGGGTTACAAGAGACCCAGTACTTC. Translation gives CASSLPGQGLQETQYF. The chain recombines TRBV5-1 with TRBJ2-5; 10 bases align to TRBD1. This CDR3 contains 16 residues. The V and J ends lost 1 base and 2 bases, in that order; junction bases with no gene match: 5. Per germline, CDR1 SGHRS and CDR2 YFSETQ.

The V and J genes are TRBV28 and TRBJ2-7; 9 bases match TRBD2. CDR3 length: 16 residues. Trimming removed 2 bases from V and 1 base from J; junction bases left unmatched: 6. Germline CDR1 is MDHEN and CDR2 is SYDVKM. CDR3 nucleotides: TGTGCCAGCAGTTTAGTGCGCGGGAGGGGGTCCTACGAGCAGTACTTC. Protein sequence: CASSLVRGRGSYEQYF.

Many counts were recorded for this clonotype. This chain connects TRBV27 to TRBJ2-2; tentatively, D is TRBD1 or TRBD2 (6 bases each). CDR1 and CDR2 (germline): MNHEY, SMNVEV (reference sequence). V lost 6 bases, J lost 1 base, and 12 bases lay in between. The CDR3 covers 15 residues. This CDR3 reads CASRLGGLNTGELFF. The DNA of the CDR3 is TGTGCCAGCAGATTAGGGGGGTTGAACACCGGGGAGCTGTTTTTT.

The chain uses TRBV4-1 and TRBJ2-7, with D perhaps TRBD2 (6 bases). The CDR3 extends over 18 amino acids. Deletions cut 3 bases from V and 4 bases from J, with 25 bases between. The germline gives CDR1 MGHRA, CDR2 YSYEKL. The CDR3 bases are TGCGCCAGCAGCCATTGGATTACGGCGTCGGGGGATCTGTACGAGCAGTACTTC. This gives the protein CASSHWITASGDLYEQYF.

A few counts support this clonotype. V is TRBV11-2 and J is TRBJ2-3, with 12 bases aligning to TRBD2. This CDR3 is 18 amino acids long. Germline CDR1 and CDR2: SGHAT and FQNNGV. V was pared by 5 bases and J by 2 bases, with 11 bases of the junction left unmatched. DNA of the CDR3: TGTGCCAGCAGCCTAAGACTAGCGGGAGAGGGATCCACAGATACGCAGTATTTT. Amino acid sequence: CASSLRLAGEGSTDTQYF.

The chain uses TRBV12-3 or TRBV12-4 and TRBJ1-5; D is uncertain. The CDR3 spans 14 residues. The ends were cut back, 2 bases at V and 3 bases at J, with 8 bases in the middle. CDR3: CASSLMAVNQPQHF. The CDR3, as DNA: TGTGCCAGCAGTTTAATGGCGGTCAATCAGCCCCAGCATTTT.

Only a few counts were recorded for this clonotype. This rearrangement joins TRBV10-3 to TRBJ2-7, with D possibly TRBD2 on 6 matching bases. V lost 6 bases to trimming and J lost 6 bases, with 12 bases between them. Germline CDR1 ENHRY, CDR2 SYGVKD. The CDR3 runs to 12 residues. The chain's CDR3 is CAIREGRGEQYF. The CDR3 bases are TGTGCCATCAGGGAGGGAAGAGGCGAGCAGTACTTC.